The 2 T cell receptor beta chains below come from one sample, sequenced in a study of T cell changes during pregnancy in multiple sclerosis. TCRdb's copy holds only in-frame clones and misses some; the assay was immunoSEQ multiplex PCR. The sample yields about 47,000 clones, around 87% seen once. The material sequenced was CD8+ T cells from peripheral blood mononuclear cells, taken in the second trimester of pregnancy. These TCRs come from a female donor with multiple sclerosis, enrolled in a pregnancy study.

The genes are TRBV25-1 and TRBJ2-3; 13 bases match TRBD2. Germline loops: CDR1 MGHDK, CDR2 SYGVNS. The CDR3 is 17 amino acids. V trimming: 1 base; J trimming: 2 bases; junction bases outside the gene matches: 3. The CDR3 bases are TGTGCCAGCAGTGAATCAACTAGCGGGGGGGCCACAGATACGCAGTATTTT. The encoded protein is CASSESTSGGATDTQYF.

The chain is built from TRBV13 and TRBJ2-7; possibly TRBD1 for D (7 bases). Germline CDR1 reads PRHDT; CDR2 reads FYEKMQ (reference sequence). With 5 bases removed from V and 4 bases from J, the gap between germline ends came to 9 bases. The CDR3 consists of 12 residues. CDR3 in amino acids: CASSAGGYEQYF. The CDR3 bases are TGTGCCAGCAGCGCAGGGGGGTACGAGCAGTACTTC.